Listed here are 11 T cell receptor beta chains from one sample, sequenced in a study of T-cell memory formation after mild COVID-19. TCRdb recomputed calls from the 5' RACE reads with MiXCR, one row per CDR3 protein. Of 280,000 or so distinct CDR3 sequences in the sample, approximately 7.6% were seen once. Sample: PBMCs or a T cell subset sorted from them (not recorded which). The receptor source for this set is a man between 18 and 29 years old who had mild COVID-19 (a few samples of this study predate the infection). Cell type and time point are not known.

This clonotype was detected only a few times. This chain uses TRBV5-1 with TRBJ2-2; D may be TRBD2 (5 bases). The CDR3 consists of 14 residues. Germline loops: CDR1 SGHRS, CDR2 YFSETQ. V was cut by 2 bases and J by 2 bases, with 7 bases left in between. As DNA, the CDR3 is TGCGCCAGCAGCTTCGAGGGAAACACCGGGGAGCTGTTTTTT. It specifies CASSFEGNTGELFF.

This clonotype was observed a few times. The chain is built from TRBV4-3 and TRBJ1-5; 8 nucleotides match TRBD1. The J segment lost 6 bases and the V segment lost 0 bases, leaving 4 bases of the junction unmatched. This CDR3 contains 15 residues. Germline lookup yields CDR1 LGHNA and CDR2 YSLEER. CDR3 nucleotide sequence: TGCGCCAGCAGCCAAGATACTGGACAGGGTCAGCCCCAGCATTTT. Amino acid sequence: CASSQDTGQGQPQHF.

This clonotype showed up just a few times. The gene calls are TRBV29-1 and TRBJ2-5; TRBD2 agrees at 8 bases. CDR1 and CDR2 from the germline V gene are SQVTM and ANQGSEA. This CDR3 region has 14 residues. J lost 5 bases, V lost 6 bases, and 11 bases had no gene match. CDR3 bases: TGCAGCGTCGATGGACTAGCTGGAGGGGAGACCCAGTACTTC. The encoded protein is CSVDGLAGGETQYF.

The gene calls are TRBV7-2 and TRBJ2-7; D remains ambiguous. V was trimmed by 5 bases and J by 7 bases, leaving 15 bases between them. The CDR3 loop spans 13 amino acids. CDR1 SGHTA and CDR2 FQGNSA come from the germline V gene. The CDR3, as DNA: TGTGCCAGCAGCGGAGATTGGTTTGGGGAGCAGTACTTC. Encoded protein: CASSGDWFGEQYF. Based on the CDR3 plus reference TRBV7-2 and TRBJ2-7, the full variable domain is GAGVSQSPSNKVTEKGKDVELRCDPISGHTALYWYRQSLGQGLEFLIYFQGNSAPDKSGLPSDRFSAERTGGSVSTLTIQRTQQEDSAVYLCASSGDWFGEQYFGPGTRLTVT.

This chain links TRBV5-1 with TRBJ1-2; no clear D gene. CDR1 and CDR2 (germline): SGHRS, YFSETQ. This CDR3 is 15 amino acids long. Trimming cost V 4 bases and J 5 bases, with 18 bases left between them. The CDR3 sequence: CASSHVPVSEYGYTF. The CDR3 DNA follows: TGCGCCAGCAGCCACGTTCCAGTCTCGGAATATGGCTACACCTTC.

The V call is TRBV29-1, the J call TRBJ1-5; 7 nucleotides align to TRBD1. The length of the CDR3 is 13 residues. V lost 7 bases, J lost 4 bases, and 7 bases stayed unmatched. Germline CDR1 and CDR2: SQVTM and ANQGSEA. The chain's CDR3 is CSGATGVNQPQHF. CDR3 bases: TGCAGCGGAGCCACAGGGGTTAATCAGCCCCAGCATTTT. Full variable domain (rest looked up from reference TRBV29-1 and TRBJ1-5): SAVISQKPSRDICQRGTSLTIQCQVDSQVTMMFWYRQQPGQSLTLIATANQGSEATYESGFVIDKFPISRPNLTFSTLTVSNMSPEDSSIYLCSGATGVNQPQHFGDGTRLSIL.

This clonotype showed up just a few times. A clone one base away is much larger, so this may be a read error. The rearrangement joins TRBV25-1 to TRBJ2-5, with D unresolved. The CDR3 is 11 amino acids. Germline V gene sequence: CDR1 MGHDK, CDR2 SYGVNS. The germline V and J ends were trimmed by 1 base and 5 bases, with 2 bases remaining between them. The CDR3 is CASSEWETQYF. DNA of the CDR3: TGTGCCAGCAGTGAATGGGAGACCCAGTACTTC.

This clonotype was counted a few times. The J gene is TRBJ2-3, the V gene TRBV24-1, with 12 bases identical to TRBD2. V lost 0 bases to trimming and J lost 8 bases; unmatched junction nucleotides: 5. The CDR3 sequence is 16 residues long. Germline values: CDR1 KGHDR, CDR2 SFDVKD. CDR3 in amino acids: CATSDLSSGGAGTQYF. The CDR3 DNA reads as TGTGCCACCAGTGATTTGTCTAGCGGGGGGGCCGGTACGCAGTATTTT.

This clonotype was detected ten times or more. The V and J genes are TRBV6-5 and TRBJ1-2; 9 bases map to TRBD1. Germline V gives CDR1 MNHEY, CDR2 SVGAGI. This CDR3 region has 16 residues. Losses at the gene ends were 7 bases for V and 4 bases for J; bases not matched to a gene: 13. CDR3: CASKPGQGVGGYGYTF. CDR3 nucleotide sequence: TGTGCCAGCAAGCCGGGACAGGGAGTGGGTGGCTATGGCTACACCTTC.

This clonotype occurred many times. The J gene is TRBJ2-3, the V gene TRBV27; 9 bases agree with TRBD1. This CDR3 is built from 14 residues. Germline CDR1 reads MNHEY; CDR2 reads SMNVEV (reference sequence). V shed 10 bases, J shed 4 bases, and the junction held 9 bases outside the gene matches. CDR3: CATTPGQGSDTQYF. CDR3 sequence (DNA): TGTGCCACCACGCCGGGACAGGGATCAGATACGCAGTATTTT.

This clonotype occurred a few times. The chain couples TRBV7-6 to TRBJ1-1; 10 positions agree with TRBD1. The CDR3 is made up of 19 amino acids. Germline loops: CDR1 SGHVS, CDR2 FNYEAQ. The ends lost 1 base at V and 6 bases at J; junction bases unmatched: 17. CDR3 in DNA: TGTGCCAGCAGCTTAGTAGGGACCGGGACAGGGGAGCCCATGGCTGAAGCTTTCTTT. Protein product: CASSLVGTGTGEPMAEAFF. Variable domain in full (rest from reference TRBV7-6 and TRBJ1-1): GAGVSQSPRYKVTKRGQDVALRCDPISGHVSLYWYRQALGQGPEFLTYFNYEAQQDKSGLPNDRFSAERPEGSISTLTIQRTEQRDSAMYRCASSLVGTGTGEPMAEAFFGQGTRLTVV.